This T cell receptor (beta chain) was sequenced for a study of metastatic and nonmetastatic thyroid tumors. Study background: The comparison covered peripheral blood and tumor or nodule tissue in malignant and benign thyroid patients.

Germline V gives CDR1 MNHNS, CDR2 SASEGT. Trimming cost V 2 bases and J 3 bases; bases outside gene matches: 5. This CDR3 contains 16 residues. TCRdb re-called clones via MiXCR from the PCR reads. This sample has over 11,000 clones; roughly a quarter occur once, and the top ten carry over 7%. No treatment of any kind had been given to any patient before thyroid surgery. The gene calls are TRBV6-1 and TRBJ2-7; 12 nucleotides align to TRBD2. The TCR originated in a female donor with papillary thyroid cancer or a benign thyroid nodule (not recorded which). Some clones in this sample may be carry-over from other donors' samples. The sequenced sample consisted of blood. The CDR3 protein is CASSEIGLAGFYEQYF. DNA of the CDR3: TGTGCCAGCAGTGAAATCGGACTAGCGGGGTTCTACGAGCAGTACTTC.